The 8 T cell receptor beta chains presented below share a single source sample, sequenced in a study of T cells in Graves' hyperthyroidism and ophthalmopathy (dated by TCRdb to about 2019). The method behind the library was multiplex PCR. TCRdb lists the instrument as Illumina HiSeq 2000. The TCR beta CDR3 regions were amplified from RNA transcripts. The first round of RT-PCR for the TCR CDR3 was performed with the HTBI primer set and the Qiagen OneStep RT-PCR kit. TCRdb reworked the public reads: Q25 trimming with fastp, MiXCR clone assembly, productive beta chains retained. Rows are combined by CDR3 protein, so each entry shows the most common genes and DNA. The sample table shows 450,000 to 650,000 distinct CDR3 sequences, and 15% to 20% are seen once. Under 20% of the sample lies in the top ten. Sequencing was done on a sample of blood. Receptors were obtained from a woman between 18 and 29 years old with Graves' ophthalmopathy.

The rearrangement uses TRBV2 and TRBJ2-5, with 8 bases that match TRBD1. CDR1 is SNHLY and CDR2 is FYNNEI in the germline V gene. Germline trimming cut 6 bases from V and 3 bases from J; bases unmatched to any gene: 9. The length of the CDR3 is 15 residues. The CDR3: CASSINWTGKETQYF. DNA of the CDR3: TGTGCCAGCAGCATAAATTGGACAGGGAAAGAGACCCAGTACTTC.

This clonotype came up a few times. The chain has TRBV28 and TRBJ2-7, with D perhaps matching TRBD2 (5 bases). The V and J ends lost 2 bases and 6 bases respectively, with 17 bases between them. This CDR3 is built from 15 residues. CDR1 and CDR2 from the germline V gene are MDHEN and SYDVKM. The CDR3 loop is CASSLLPSLASEQYF. Written as DNA, the CDR3 is TGTGCCAGCAGTTTACTCCCCTCCCTAGCCAGCGAGCAGTACTTC.

The table lists this clonotype with a few counts. The chain joins TRBV19 to TRBJ2-2; 7 positions match TRBD1. The CDR3 spans 15 residues. Germline loops: CDR1 LNHDA, CDR2 SQIVND (reference sequence). Unmatched junction bases numbered 7, after V lost 7 bases and J lost 2 bases. The CDR3 DNA reads TGTGCCAGTAAGGTCGAGGGGGCCAACACCGGGGAGCTGTTTTTT. It specifies CASKVEGANTGELFF.

This clonotype was recorded many times. V usage is TRBV20-1 and J usage is TRBJ2-7; 11 positions agree with TRBD2. CDR1 and CDR2 (germline): DFQATT, SNEGSKA (reference sequence). The CDR3 consists of 15 residues. Trimming cost V 4 bases and J 3 bases; bases outside gene matches: 8. CDR3 DNA sequence: TGCAGTGCTAAGGTTGGGACTAGCGGTATCTACGAGCAGTACTTC. Amino acid sequence: CSAKVGTSGIYEQYF.

This clonotype was seen only a few times. The chain is built from TRBV20-1 and TRBJ2-1; TRBD2 aligns across 12 bases. In germline, CDR1 is DFQATT, CDR2 SNEGSKA (reference sequence). V lost 3 bases, J lost 7 bases, and 7 bases stayed unmatched. The CDR3 is 15 residues long. CDR3 sequence reads: CSARPGLAGLNEQFF. The CDR3 DNA reads as TGCAGTGCTAGGCCGGGACTAGCGGGTCTTAATGAGCAGTTCTTC.

This clonotype came up a few times. CDR3 region: CASSFDGLGAGELFF. CDR3 nucleotides: TGTGCCAGCAGTTTCGACGGCTTAGGGGCCGGGGAGCTGTTTTTT. The chain combines TRBV6-1 with TRBJ2-2; a weak D match, TRBD1 (5 bases). The V gene's germline CDR1 is MNHNS and CDR2 SASEGT. The ends were cut back, 5 bases at V and 6 bases at J, with 16 bases in the middle. This CDR3 has 15 residues.

To note about this clonotype: A much larger clone differs from this one at a single base, so this may be a read error. The rearrangement links TRBV5-1 to TRBJ1-1, with D perhaps matching TRBD1 (5 bases). CDR3 length: 14 residues. Germline CDR1 and CDR2: SGHRS and YFSETQ. CDR3 bases: TGTGCCAGCACCAATACCCTGGGGGGCACTGAAGCTTTCTTT. The encoded protein is CASTNTLGGTEAFF.

This clonotype was seen only once. The chain carries TRBV20-1 and TRBJ2-1, with D possibly being TRBD1 or TRBD2 (5 bases each). CDR1 DFQATT and CDR2 SNEGSKA come from the germline V gene (reference sequence). The CDR3 sequence is 16 residues long. The V end lost 0 bases, the J end lost 8 bases, and 20 bases lay between the germline ends. The CDR3 DNA is TGCAGTGCTAGAGAGGCCTGGGGACCCCGGGCCGATGAGCAGTTCTTC. Protein: CSAREAWGPRADEQFF.